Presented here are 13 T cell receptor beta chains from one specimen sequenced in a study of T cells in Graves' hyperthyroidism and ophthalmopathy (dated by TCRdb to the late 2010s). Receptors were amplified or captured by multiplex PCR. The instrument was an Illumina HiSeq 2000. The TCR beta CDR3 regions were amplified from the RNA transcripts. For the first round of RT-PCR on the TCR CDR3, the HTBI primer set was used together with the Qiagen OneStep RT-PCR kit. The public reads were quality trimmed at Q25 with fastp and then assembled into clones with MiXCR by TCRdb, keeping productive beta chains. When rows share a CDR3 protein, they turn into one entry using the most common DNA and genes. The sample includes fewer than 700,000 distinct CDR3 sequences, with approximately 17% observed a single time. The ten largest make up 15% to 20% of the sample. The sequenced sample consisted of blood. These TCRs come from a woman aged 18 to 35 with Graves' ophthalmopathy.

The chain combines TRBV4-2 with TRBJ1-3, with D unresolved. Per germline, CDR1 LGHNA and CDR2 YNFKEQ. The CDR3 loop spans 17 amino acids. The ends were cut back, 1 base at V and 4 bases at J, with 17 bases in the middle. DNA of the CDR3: TGTGCCAGCAGCCAAGCGGTCGCCGGGATAAACGGAAACACCATATATTTT. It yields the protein CASSQAVAGINGNTIYF.

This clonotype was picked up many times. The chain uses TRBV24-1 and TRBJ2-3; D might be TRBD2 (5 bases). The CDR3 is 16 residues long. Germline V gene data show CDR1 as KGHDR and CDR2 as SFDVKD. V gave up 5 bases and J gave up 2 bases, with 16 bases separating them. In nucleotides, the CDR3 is TGTGCCACCAGTGGTGCGGGCACTACGGACACAGATACGCAGTATTTT. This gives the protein CATSGAGTTDTDTQYF.

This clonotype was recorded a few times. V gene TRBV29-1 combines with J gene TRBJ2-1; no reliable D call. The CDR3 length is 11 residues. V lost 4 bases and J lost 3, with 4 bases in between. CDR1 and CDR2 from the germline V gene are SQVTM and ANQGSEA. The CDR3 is CSVGNYNEQFF. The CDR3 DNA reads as TGCAGCGTTGGCAACTACAATGAGCAGTTCTTC.

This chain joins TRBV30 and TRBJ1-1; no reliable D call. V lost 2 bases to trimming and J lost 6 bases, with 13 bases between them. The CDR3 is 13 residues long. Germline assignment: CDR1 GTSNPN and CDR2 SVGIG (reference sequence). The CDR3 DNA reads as TGTGCCTGGAGTTCTCAGGCGGGTGCTGAAGCTTTCTTT. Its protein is CAWSSQAGAEAFF.

CDR3: CASSSASGRASYNEQYF. Written as DNA, the CDR3 is TGTGCCAGCAGCTCCGCTAGCGGGAGGGCCTCCTACAATGAGCAGTACTTC. The chain carries TRBV7-3 and TRBJ2-1; TRBD2 matches at 12 bases. The J call may be mistaken, given a closer DNA end match to TRBJ2-7. The CDR3 is 17 residues long. Germline V lookup: CDR1 SGHTA, CDR2 FQGTGA.

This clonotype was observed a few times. CDR3 coding DNA: TGTGCCATCAGCTACAGGGTAGGGAGCTATGGCTACACCTTC. Encoded protein: CAISYRVGSYGYTF. The gene calls are TRBV12-3 or TRBV12-4 and TRBJ1-2, with D perhaps matching TRBD1 (6 bases). The V gene lost 10 bases and the J gene lost 4 bases, with 19 bases spanning the gap. This CDR3 contains 14 residues.

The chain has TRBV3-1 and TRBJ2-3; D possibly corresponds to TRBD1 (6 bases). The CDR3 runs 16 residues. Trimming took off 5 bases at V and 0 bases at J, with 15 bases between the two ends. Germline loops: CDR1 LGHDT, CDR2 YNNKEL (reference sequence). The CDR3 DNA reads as TGTGCCAGCAGCAGACGACAGGCCACTAGCACAGATACGCAGTATTTT. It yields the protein CASSRRQATSTDTQYF.

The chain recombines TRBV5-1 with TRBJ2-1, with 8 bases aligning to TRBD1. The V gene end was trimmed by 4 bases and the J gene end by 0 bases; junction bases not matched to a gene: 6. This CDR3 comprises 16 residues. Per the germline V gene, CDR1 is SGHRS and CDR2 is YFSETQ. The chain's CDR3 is CASSGGQGLSYNEQFF. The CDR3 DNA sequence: TGCGCCAGCAGCGGCGGACAGGGTCTCTCCTACAATGAGCAGTTCTTC.

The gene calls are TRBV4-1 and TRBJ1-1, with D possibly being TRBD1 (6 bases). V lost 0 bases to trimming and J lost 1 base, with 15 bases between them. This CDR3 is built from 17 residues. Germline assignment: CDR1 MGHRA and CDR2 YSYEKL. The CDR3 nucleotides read TGCGCCAGCAGCCAAGATAGGGGGAGGGGACCGAACACTGAAGCTTTCTTT. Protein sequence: CASSQDRGRGPNTEAFF.

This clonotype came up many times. The CDR3 region has the DNA TGCGCCAGCAGCCGGAGGGGAGGAGAGACCCAGTACTTC. This encodes CASSRRGGETQYF. This chain uses TRBV4-3 with TRBJ2-5, with D possibly TRBD2 on 6 matching bases. The CDR3 totals 13 residues. Per germline, CDR1 LGHNA and CDR2 YSLEER. V lost 4 bases, J lost 4 bases, and 10 bases lay in between.

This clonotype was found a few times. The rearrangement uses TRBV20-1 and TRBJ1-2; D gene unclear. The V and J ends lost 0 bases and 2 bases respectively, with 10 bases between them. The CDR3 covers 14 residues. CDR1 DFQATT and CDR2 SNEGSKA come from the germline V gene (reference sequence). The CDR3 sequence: CSARDFFENYGYTF. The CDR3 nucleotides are TGCAGTGCTAGAGACTTTTTTGAGAACTATGGCTACACCTTC.

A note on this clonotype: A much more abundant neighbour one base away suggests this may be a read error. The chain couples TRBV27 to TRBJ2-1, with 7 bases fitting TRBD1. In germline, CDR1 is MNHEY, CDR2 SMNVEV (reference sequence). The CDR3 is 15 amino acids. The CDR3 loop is CASIKRGPTYNEQLF. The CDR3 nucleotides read TGTGCCAGCATTAAGAGGGGGCCCACCTACAATGAGCAGCTCTTC.

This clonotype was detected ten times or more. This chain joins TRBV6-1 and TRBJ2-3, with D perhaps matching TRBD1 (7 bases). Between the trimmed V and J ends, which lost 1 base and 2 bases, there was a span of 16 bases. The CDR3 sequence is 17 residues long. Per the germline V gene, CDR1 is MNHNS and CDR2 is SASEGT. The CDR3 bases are TGTGCCAGCAGTGAAGGCGGGGACAGATTTTACACAGATACGCAGTATTTT. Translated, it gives CASSEGGDRFYTDTQYF.